This T cell receptor beta chain came from a study of regulatory T cells in long-lasting Graves disease. Whole-study findings and limits: Study was limited to peripheral blood, excluding thyroid tissue. TRBV28, TRBJ1-2 and TRBJ2-5 were favored in persistent disease.

CDR3-region Arm-PCR and iRepertoire HTBI primers produced the TCR beta libraries. Source study methods: Across all samples, approximately 64 TRBV segments and about 13 TRBJ segments were identified. TCRdb called the multiplex PCR reads again in MiXCR, with one record for every CDR3 protein. The V and J calls were determined by TCRdb, not by the authors. The table records over 350,000 distinct CDR3 sequences, about a fifth of them present only once. As to this clonotype: No antigen is known for it.

The CDR3 totals 12 residues. Trimming took off 5 bases at V and 5 bases at J, with 7 bases between the two ends. Germline V lookup: CDR1 MNHEY, CDR2 SVGEGT. The time point: persistent/refractory GD, antithyroid drugs over 5 years with positive TRAb. PBMC RNA was the source of the TCR library. The sample in question was peripheral blood mononuclear cells (PBMCs), obtained when the disease was refractory, from a patient treated with antithyroid drugs. The V and J genes are TRBV6-2 or TRBV6-3 and TRBJ2-1; D remains unclear. This sequence originates from a female donor with Graves disease. CDR3 residues: CASSALHNEQFF. The CDR3 DNA sequence: TGTGCCAGCAGTGCCCTACACAATGAGCAGTTCTTC.